The 16 T cell receptor beta chains reported below all come from one sample, sequenced in a study of T cell clonality in common variable immunodeficiency. The method was immunoSEQ multiplex PCR; TCRdb's version includes in-frame clones alone and lacks a portion of them. The repertoire consists of some 38,000 clones, none detected only once. Source material: peripheral blood mononuclear cells. Receptors were obtained from a person between 18 and 75 years old in good health.

This clone appeared many times. Coverage ceases 3 residues before the CDR3 finishes, and the germline J gene fills in the end. The gene calls are TRBV2 and TRBJ2-7; no reliable D call. The V gene's germline CDR1 is SNHLY and CDR2 FYNNEI. Trimming removed 5 bases from V and 0 bases from J, with 11 bases in between. The CDR3 spans 14 residues. CDR3 loop: CASSLGPSSYEQYF. CDR3 DNA, as far as it was read: TGTGCCAGCAGTTTAGGGCCGAGCTCCTACGAG.

This clone was counted at least ten times. The read finishes 3 residues shy of the CDR3 end, and the germline J gene is used to complete it. The chain links TRBV20-1 to TRBJ2-3; D is ambiguous. Germline V gene lookup returns CDR1 DFQATT and CDR2 SNEGSKA (reference sequence). The CDR3 is made up of 12 amino acids. With 0 bases removed from V and 4 bases from J, the gap between germline ends came to 5 bases. The CDR3 sequence: CSARDGPDTQYF. The CDR3 bases that were read are TGCAGTGCTAGAGATGGCCCAGATACG.

This clone showed up many times. From the germline J gene comes the end of the CDR3, since the read stops 3 residues before it. The gene calls are TRBV20-1 and TRBJ2-7, with 7 bases fitting TRBD2. The J segment lost 3 bases and the V segment lost 1 base, leaving 3 bases of the junction unmatched. Germline CDR1 is DFQATT and CDR2 is SNEGSKA (reference sequence). The CDR3 contains 13 residues. CDR3 DNA (partial): TGCAGTGCTAGAGCTAGCGGTCTCTACGAG. Residues: CSARASGLYE. The full CDR3 reads CSARASGLYEQYF.

Concerning this clone: The junction differs from germline at one of its ends, possibly a read error. The DNA ends 3 residues before the CDR3 does, and the rest of the CDR3 is filled in from the germline J gene. The V gene is TRBV7-4, the J gene TRBJ2-3; 10 bases line up with TRBD2. The CDR3 is 16 amino acids. Per the germline V gene, CDR1 is SGHVT and CDR2 is SQSDAQ. The CDR3 region is CTSTGTSETSTDTQYF. Partial CDR3 DNA: TGCACCAGCACGGGGACTAGCGAAACTAGCACAGATACG.

In regard to this clone: The read gets to within 3 residues of the CDR3 end, and the germline J gene fills in the rest. The chain joins TRBV19 to TRBJ1-5; TRBD1 matches at 8 bases. This CDR3 spans 15 amino acids. In germline, CDR1 is LNHDA, CDR2 SQIVND (reference sequence). The V gene end was trimmed by 3 bases and the J gene end by 7 bases; junction bases not matched to a gene: 8. CDR3 sequence: CASSIIYQGAQPQHF. The CDR3 DNA, read in part, is TGTGCCAGTAGTATTATATACCAGGGGGCCCAGCCC.

This clone has ten or more counts. The sequence runs out 3 residues before the end of the CDR3; the remainder is reconstructed from the germline J gene. The V call is TRBV4-2, the J call TRBJ2-7, with a tentative D call TRBD1 (6 bases). Germline CDR1 reads LGHNA; CDR2 reads YNFKEQ. The CDR3 runs 16 residues. Trimming took off 1 base at V and 3 bases at J, with 16 bases between the two ends. The covered CDR3 bases are TGTGCCAGCAGCCAAGCACAGGGTCCGGGCAACTACGAG. It is translated as CASSQAQGPGNYE. The whole CDR3 sequence is CASSQAQGPGNYEQYF.

This clone was found many times. CDR3 loop: CASSPPNRVDEKLFF. The CDR3 bases that were read are TGTGCCAGCTCACCACCAAACAGGGTGGATGAAAAA. The chain employs TRBV18 and TRBJ1-4; weak D call: TRBD1 (6 bases). Sequencing ends 3 residues short of the CDR3 end; the germline J gene provides the rest. This CDR3 spans 15 amino acids. Looked up from germline, CDR1 is KGHSH and CDR2 is LQKENI. V was pared by 0 bases and J by 6 bases, with 11 bases between. The complete variable domain, with remaining parts taken from reference TRBV18 and TRBJ1-4, reads NAGVMQNPRHLVRRRGQEARLRCSPMKGHSHVYWYRQLPEEGLKFMVYLQKENIIDESGMPKERFSAEFPKEGPSILRIQQVVRGDSAAYFCASSPPNRVDEKLFFGSGTQLSVL.

This clone was seen ten or more times. The read falls 3 residues short of the CDR3 end, and the missing part is taken from the germline J gene. The chain is built from TRBV5-5 and TRBJ2-7, with 10 bases that match TRBD1. The germline V gene has CDR1 SGHKS and CDR2 YYEKEE (reference sequence). The trim removed 2 bases at V and 4 bases at J, leaving 6 bases unmatched. The CDR3 contains 15 residues. The CDR3 bases that were read are TGTGCCAGCAGCTTCACCGGGACAGGGGAGTACGAG. This gives the protein CASSFTGTGEYE. The full CDR3 protein reads CASSFTGTGEYEQYF.

This clone was detected ten times or more. The read gets to within 3 residues of the CDR3 end, and the germline J gene fills in the rest. This rearrangement joins TRBV5-1 to TRBJ2-7; 11 nucleotides match TRBD1. This CDR3 comprises 14 residues. The ends lost 5 bases at V and 4 bases at J; junction bases unmatched: 5. Germline V gene lookup returns CDR1 SGHRS and CDR2 YFSETQ. The DNA read from the CDR3 is TGCGCCAGCAGGCCCGGGACAGGGGGTTACGAG. Translating gives CASRPGTGGYE. The whole CDR3 protein reads CASRPGTGGYEQYF.

This clone has a count of ten or more. The CDR3 goes on 3 residues after the read ends, and that part is filled in from the germline J gene. V is TRBV5-6 and J is TRBJ1-4; D possibly corresponds to TRBD1 (6 bases). The germline V gene encodes CDR1 SGHDT and CDR2 YYEEEE. V lost 4 bases and J lost 10, with 20 bases in between. The CDR3 is 15 residues long. Incomplete CDR3 DNA: TGTGCCAGCAGCCCGAAGGGGCAGGGGTCGGCAAAA. This translates into CASSPKGQGSAK. The CDR3 as a whole reads CASSPKGQGSAKLFF.

The sample holds many counts of this clone. The read finishes 3 residues shy of the CDR3 end, and the germline J gene is used to complete it. The chain carries TRBV30 and TRBJ1-1, with a tentative D call TRBD1 (5 bases). The V and J ends lost 4 bases and 1 base respectively, with 13 bases between them. CDR3 size: 14 residues. Germline assignment: CDR1 GTSNPN and CDR2 SVGIG (reference sequence). CDR3 DNA, as far as it was read: TGTGCCTGGACTCCGGGACTGACGAACACTGAA. Translated, it gives CAWTPGLTNTE. The whole CDR3 is CAWTPGLTNTEAFF.

Many counts were recorded for this clone. CDR3 protein: CASSQESTRTLTTGELFF. The covered CDR3 bases are TGCGCCAGCAGCCAAGAAAGTACGAGGACTCTCACCACCGGGGAG. J is TRBJ2-2 and V is TRBV4-1, with a possible D match to TRBD2 (5 bases). The sequenced fragment ends 3 residues before the CDR3 boundary, so the rest is inferred from the germline J gene. The V end was cut by 0 bases, the J end by 4 bases, with 18 bases between. Germline CDR1 MGHRA, CDR2 YSYEKL. The CDR3 sequence is 18 residues long.

This clone was counted at least ten times. The read falls 3 residues short of the CDR3 end, and the missing part is taken from the germline J gene. The J gene is TRBJ2-2, the V gene TRBV28, with TRBD1 as a possible D gene (6 bases). Germline V gene lookup returns CDR1 MDHEN and CDR2 SYDVKM. Trimming took 5 bases from V and 4 from J, leaving 14 bases between them. There are 15 residues in the CDR3. CDR3 DNA (partial): TGTGCCAGCAGTGGGGGCGGGCTGGGCACCGGGGAG. It translates to CASSGGGLGTGE. The CDR3, in full, reads CASSGGGLGTGELFF.

This clone was seen at least ten times. The sequenced fragment ends 3 residues before the CDR3 boundary, so the rest is inferred from the germline J gene. The V and J genes are TRBV7-2 and TRBJ2-1; TRBD2 might be the D (5 bases). The CDR3 is 15 residues long. The ends were cut back, 5 bases at V and 4 bases at J, with 15 bases in the middle. Germline assignment: CDR1 SGHTA and CDR2 FQGNSA. CDR3 bases read: TGTGCCAGCAGCCCTCCCCGGAGGCGGTACAATGAG. It encodes CASSPPRRRYNE. From start to end, the CDR3 is CASSPPRRRYNEQFF.

This clone showed up many times. The read ends 3 residues shy of where the CDR3 ends; the end is completed using the germline J gene. The V call is TRBV9, the J call TRBJ2-7, with TRBD2 matching 11 bases. This CDR3 comprises 15 residues. Losses at the gene ends were 4 bases for V and 4 bases for J; bases not matched to a gene: 7. Germline V CDR1 and CDR2: SGDLS, YYNGEE. The sequenced part of the CDR3 DNA is TGTGCCAGCAGCCCCCGACTAGCGGGGAGATACGAG. Its translation is CASSPRLAGRYE. The CDR3 in full is CASSPRLAGRYEQYF.

This clone has at least ten counts. The CDR3 end falls 3 residues outside the read, so it is completed with the germline J gene. The rearrangement links TRBV7-6 to TRBJ2-7; TRBD2 is a possible D gene (6 bases). Germline assignment: CDR1 SGHVS and CDR2 FNYEAQ. The germline V and J ends were trimmed by 1 base and 6 bases, with 19 bases remaining between them. The CDR3 has 16 amino acids. The DNA read from the CDR3 is TGTGCCAGCAGCTTAGTTGGTGTAACGGGAGCGGCCGAG. Protein sequence: CASSLVGVTGAAE. The entire CDR3 sequence reads CASSLVGVTGAAEQYF.